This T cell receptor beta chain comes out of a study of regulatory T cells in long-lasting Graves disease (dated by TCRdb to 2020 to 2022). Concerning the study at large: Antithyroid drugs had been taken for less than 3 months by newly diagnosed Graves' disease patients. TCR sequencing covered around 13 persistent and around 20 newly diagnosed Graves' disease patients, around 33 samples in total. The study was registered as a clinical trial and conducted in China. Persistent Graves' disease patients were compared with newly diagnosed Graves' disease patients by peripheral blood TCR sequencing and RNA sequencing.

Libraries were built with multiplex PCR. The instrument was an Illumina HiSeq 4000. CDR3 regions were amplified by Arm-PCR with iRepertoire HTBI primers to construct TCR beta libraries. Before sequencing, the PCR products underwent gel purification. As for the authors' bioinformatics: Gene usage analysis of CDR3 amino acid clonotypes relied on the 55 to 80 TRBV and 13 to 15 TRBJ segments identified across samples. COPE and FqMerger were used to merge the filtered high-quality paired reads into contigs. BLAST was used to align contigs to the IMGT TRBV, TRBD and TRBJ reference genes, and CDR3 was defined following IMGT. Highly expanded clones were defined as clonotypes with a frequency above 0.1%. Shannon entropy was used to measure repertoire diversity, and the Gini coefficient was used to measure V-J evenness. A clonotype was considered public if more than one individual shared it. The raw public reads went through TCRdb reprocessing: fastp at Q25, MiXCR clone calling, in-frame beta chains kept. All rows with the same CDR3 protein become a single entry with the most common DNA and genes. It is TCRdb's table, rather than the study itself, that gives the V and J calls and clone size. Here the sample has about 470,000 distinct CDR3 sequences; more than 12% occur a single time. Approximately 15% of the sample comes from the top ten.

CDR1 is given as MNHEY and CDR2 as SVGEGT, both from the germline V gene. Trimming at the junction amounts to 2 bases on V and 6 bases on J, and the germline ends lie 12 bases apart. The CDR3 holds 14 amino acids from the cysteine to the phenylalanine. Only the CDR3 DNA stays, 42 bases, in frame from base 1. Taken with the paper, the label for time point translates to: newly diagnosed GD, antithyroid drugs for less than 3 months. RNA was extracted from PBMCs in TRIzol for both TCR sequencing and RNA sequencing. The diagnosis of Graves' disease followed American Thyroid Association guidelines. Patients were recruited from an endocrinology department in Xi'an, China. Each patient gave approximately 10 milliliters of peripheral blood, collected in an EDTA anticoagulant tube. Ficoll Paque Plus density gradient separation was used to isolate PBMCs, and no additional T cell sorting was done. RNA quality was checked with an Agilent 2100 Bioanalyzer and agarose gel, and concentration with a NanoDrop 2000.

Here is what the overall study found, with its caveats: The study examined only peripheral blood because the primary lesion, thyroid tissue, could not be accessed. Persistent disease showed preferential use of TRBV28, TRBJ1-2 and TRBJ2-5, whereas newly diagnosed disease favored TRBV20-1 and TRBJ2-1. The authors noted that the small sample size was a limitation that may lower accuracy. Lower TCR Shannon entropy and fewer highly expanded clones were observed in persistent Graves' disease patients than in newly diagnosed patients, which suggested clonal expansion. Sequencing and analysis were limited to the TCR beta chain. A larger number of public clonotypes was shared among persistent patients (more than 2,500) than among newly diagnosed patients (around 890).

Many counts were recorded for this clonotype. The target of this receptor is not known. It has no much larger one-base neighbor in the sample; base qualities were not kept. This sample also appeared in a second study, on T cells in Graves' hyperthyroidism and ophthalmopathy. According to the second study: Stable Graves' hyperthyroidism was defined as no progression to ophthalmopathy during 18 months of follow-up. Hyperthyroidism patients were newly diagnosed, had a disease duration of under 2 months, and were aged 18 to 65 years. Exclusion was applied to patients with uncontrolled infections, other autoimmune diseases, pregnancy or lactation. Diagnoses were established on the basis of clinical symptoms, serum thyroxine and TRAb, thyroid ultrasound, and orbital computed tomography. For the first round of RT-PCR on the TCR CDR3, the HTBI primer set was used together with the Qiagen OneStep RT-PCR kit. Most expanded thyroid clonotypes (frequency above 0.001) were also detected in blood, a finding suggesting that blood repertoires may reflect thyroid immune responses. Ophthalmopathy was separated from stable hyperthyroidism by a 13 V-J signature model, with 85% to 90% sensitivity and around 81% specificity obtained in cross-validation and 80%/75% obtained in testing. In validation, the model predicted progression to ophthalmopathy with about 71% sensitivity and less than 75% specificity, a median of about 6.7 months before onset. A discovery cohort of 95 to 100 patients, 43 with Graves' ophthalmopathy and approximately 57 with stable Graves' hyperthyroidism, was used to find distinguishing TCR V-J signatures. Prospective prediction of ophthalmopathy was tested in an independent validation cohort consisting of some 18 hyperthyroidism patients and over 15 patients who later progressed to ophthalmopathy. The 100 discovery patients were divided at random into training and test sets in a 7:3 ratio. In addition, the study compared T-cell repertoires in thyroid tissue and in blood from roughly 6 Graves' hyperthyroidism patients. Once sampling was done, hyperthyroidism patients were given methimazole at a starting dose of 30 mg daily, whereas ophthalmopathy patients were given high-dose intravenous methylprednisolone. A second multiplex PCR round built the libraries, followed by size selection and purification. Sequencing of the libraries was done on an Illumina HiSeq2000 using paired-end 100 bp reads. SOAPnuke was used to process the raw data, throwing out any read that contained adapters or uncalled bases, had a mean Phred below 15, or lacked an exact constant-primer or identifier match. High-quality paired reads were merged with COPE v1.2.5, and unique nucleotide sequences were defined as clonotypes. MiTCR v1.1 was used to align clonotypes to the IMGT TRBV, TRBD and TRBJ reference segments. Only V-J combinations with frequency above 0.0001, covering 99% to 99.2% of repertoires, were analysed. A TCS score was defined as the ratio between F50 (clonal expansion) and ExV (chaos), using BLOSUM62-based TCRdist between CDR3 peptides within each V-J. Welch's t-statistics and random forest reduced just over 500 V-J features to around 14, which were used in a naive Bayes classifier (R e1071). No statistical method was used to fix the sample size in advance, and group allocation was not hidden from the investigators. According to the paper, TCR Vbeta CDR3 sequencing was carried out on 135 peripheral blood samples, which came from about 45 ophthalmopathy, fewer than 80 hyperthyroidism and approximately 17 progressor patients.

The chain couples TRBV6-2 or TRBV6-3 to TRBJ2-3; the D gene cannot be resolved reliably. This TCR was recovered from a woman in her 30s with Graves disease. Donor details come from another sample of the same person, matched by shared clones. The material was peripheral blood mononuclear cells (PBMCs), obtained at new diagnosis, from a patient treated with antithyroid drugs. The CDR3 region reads CASSYRSGRDTQYF. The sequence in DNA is TGTGCCAGCAGTTACCGCTCGGGTCGGGATACGCAGTATTTT.